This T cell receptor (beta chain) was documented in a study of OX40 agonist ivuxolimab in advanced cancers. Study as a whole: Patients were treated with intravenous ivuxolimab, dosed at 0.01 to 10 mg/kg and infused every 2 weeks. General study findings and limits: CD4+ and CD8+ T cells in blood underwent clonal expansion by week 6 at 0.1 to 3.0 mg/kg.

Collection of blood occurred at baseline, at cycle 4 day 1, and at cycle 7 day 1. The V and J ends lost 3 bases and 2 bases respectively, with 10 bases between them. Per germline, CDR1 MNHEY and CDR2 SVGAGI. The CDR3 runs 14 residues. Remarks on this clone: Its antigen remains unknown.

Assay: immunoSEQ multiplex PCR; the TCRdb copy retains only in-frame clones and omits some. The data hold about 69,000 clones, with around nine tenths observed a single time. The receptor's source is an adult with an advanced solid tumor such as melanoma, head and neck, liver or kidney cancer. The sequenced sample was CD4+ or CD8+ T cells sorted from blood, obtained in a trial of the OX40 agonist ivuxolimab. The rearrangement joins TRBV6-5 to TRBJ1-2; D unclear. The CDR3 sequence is CASSYGTGNYGYTF. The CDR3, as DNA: TGTGCCAGCAGTTATGGTACGGGAAACTATGGCTACACCTTC.